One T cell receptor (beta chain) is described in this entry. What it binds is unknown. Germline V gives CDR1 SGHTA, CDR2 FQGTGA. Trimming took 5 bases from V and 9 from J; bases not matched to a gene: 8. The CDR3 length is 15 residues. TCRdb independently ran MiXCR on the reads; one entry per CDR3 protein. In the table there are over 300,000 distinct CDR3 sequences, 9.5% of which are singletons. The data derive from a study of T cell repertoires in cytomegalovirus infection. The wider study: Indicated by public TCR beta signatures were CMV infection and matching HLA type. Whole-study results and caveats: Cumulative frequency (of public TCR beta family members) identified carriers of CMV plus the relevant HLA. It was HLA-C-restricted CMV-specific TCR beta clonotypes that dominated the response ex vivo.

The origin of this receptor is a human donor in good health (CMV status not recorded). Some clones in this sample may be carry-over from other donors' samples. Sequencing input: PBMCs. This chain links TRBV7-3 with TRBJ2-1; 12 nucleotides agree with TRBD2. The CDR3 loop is CASSPSGRAGSEQFF. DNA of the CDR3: TGTGCCAGCAGCCCTAGCGGGAGGGCCGGAAGTGAGCAGTTCTTC.